The clone carrying this T cell receptor (beta chain) was counted a few times. Sequencing was performed with immunoSEQ multiplex PCR; in TCRdb, only in-frame clones are kept and a portion is missing. In the table there are 200,000 to 250,000 clones, around three quarters of which are singletons. These data originate in a study of blood T cell repertoires in COVID-19. V lost 6 bases, J lost 5 bases, and 13 bases lay in between. There are 13 residues in the CDR3. The chain is built from TRBV12-3 or TRBV12-4 and TRBJ1-1; D gene ambiguous. This clonotype originated in an older woman with acute or convalescent COVID-19. Sequenced input: peripheral blood. This CDR3 reads CASSQDSRTEAFF. The CDR3 DNA is TGTGCCAGCAGCCAAGACTCACGGACTGAAGCTTTCTTT.